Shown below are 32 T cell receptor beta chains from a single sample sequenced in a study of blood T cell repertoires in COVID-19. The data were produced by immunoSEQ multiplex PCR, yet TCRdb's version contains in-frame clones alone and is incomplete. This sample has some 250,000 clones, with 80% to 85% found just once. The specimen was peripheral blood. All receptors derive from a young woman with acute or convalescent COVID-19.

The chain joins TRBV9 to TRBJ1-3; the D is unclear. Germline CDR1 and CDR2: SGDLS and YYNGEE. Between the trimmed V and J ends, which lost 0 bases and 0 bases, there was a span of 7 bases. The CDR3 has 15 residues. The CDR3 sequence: CASSVGGISGNTIYF. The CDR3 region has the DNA TGTGCCAGCAGCGTAGGTGGCATCTCTGGAAACACCATATATTTT. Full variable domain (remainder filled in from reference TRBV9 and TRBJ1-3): DSGVTQTPKHLITATGQRVTLRCSPRSGDLSVYWYQQSLDQGLQFLIQYYNGEERAKGNILERFSAQQFPDLHSELNLSSLELGDSALYFCASSVGGISGNTIYFGEGSWLTVV.

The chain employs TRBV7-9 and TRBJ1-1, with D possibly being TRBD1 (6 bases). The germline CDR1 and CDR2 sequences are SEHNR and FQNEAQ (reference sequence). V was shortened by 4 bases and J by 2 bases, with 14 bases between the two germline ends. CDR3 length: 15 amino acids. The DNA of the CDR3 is TGTGCCAGCAGCTACACAGGGACGGACAACACTGAAGCTTTCTTT. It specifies CASSYTGTDNTEAFF.

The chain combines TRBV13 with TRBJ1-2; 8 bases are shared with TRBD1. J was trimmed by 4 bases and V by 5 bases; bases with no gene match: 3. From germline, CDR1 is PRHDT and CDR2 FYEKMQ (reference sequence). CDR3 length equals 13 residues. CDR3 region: CASSPDRGYGYTF. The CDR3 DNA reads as TGTGCCAGCAGCCCAGACAGGGGCTATGGCTACACCTTC.

The CDR3 loop is CASSSPRWTSYGYTF. DNA for the CDR3: TGTGCCAGCAGCTCCCCCAGGTGGACATCCTATGGCTACACCTTC. V gene TRBV7-9 combines with J gene TRBJ1-2; a weak D match, TRBD1 (5 bases). V shed 4 bases and J shed 4 bases, with 16 bases lying between them. The CDR3 is 15 amino acids. Germline CDR1 reads SEHNR; CDR2 reads FQNEAQ (reference sequence).

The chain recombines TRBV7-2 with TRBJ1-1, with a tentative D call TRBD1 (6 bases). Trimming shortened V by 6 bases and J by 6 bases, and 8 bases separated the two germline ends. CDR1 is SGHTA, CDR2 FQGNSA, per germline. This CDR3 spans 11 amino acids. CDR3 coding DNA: TGTGCCAGCAGTAACAGGGCTGAAGCTTTCTTT. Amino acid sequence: CASSNRAEAFF.

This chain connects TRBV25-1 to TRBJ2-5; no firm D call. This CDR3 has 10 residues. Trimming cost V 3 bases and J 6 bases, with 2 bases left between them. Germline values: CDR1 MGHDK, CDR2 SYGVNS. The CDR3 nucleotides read TGTGCCAGCAGTGACAAGACCCAGTACTTC. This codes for CASSDKTQYF.

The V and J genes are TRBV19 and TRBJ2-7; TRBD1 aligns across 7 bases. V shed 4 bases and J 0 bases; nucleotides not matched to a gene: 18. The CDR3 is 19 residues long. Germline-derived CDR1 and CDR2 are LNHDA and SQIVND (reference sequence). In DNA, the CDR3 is TGTGCCAGTAGTACCCGCCCCGGGACAGCCGGCCGAAGCTCCTACGAGCAGTACTTC. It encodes CASSTRPGTAGRSSYEQYF.

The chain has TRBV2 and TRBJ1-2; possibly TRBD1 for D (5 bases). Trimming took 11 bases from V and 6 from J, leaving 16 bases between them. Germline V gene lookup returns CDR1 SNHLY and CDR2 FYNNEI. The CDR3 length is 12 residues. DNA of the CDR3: TGTGCCGGAAAAGACAGACTCCATGGCTACACCTTC. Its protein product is CAGKDRLHGYTF.

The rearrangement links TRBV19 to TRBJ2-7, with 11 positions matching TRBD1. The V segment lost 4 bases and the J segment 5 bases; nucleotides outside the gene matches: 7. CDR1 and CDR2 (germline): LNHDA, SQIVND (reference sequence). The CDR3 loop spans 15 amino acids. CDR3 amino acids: CASSNAGTGGNEQYF. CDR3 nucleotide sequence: TGTGCCAGTAGTAACGCCGGGACAGGGGGTAACGAGCAGTACTTC. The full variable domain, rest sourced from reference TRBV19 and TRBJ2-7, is DGGITQSPKYLFRKEGQNVTLSCEQNLNHDAMYWYRQDPGQGLRLIYYSQIVNDFQKGDIAEGYSVSREKKESFPLTVTSAQKNPTAFYLCASSNAGTGGNEQYFGPGTRLTVT.

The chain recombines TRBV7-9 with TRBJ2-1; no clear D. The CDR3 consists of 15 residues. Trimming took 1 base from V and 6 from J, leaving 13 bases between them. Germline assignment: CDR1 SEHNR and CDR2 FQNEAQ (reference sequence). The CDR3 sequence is CASSLVLSLINEQFF. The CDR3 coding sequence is TGTGCCAGCAGCTTAGTGCTTAGCCTTATCAATGAGCAGTTCTTC. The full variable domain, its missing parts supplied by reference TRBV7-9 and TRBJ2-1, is DTGVSQNPRHKITKRGQNVTFRCDPISEHNRLYWYRQTLGQGPEFLTYFQNEAQLEKSRLLSDRFSAERPKGSFSTLEIQRTEQGDSAMYLCASSLVLSLINEQFFGPGTRLTVL.

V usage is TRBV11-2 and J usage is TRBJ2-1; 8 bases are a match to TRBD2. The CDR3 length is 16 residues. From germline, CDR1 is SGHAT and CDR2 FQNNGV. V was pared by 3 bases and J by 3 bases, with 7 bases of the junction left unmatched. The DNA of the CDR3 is TGTGCCAGCAGCTTCGACTTTAGCGGGGACTACAATGAGCAGTTCTTC. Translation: CASSFDFSGDYNEQFF.

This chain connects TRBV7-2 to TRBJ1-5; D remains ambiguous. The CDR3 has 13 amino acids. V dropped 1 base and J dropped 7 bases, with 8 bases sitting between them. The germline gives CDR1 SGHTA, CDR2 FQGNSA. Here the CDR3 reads CASSLVQEQPQHF. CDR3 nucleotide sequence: TGTGCCAGCAGCTTAGTTCAGGAACAGCCCCAGCATTTT.

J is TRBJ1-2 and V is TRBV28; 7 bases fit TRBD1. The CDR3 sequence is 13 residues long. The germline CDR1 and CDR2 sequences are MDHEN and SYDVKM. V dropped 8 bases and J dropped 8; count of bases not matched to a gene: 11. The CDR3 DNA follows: TGTGCCAGCGGGTCCCCCGACAGGGACGGCTACACCTTC. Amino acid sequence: CASGSPDRDGYTF.

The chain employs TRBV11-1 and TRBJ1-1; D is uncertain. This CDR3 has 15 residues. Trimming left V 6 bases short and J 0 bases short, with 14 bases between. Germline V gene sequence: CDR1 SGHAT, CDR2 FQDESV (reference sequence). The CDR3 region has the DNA TGTGCCAGCAGTATCAGAGGGCGAGTGAACACTGAAGCTTTCTTT. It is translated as CASSIRGRVNTEAFF.

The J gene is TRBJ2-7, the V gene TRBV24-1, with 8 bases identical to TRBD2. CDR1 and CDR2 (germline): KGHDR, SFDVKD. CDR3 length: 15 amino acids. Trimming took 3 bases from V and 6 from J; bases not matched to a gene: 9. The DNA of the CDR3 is TGTGCCACCAGTGATAGCGGGGGAGGAGCCTCCGAGCAGTACTTC. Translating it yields CATSDSGGGASEQYF.

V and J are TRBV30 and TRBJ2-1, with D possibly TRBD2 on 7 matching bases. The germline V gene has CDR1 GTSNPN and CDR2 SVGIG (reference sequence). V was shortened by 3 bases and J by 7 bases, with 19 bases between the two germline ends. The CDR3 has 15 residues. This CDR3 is CAWRQGGGPGNEQFF. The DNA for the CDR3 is TGTGCCTGGAGGCAAGGGGGAGGGCCTGGGAATGAGCAGTTCTTC.

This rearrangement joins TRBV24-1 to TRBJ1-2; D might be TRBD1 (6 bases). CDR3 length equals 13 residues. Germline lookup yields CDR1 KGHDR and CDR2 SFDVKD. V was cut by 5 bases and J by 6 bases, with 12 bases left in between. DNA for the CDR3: TGTGCCACCAGTGCGCCAGGGGTTAATGGCTACACCTTC. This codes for CATSAPGVNGYTF.

The CDR3 DNA reads TGTGCCAGCAGCCTTTTTCCCCGGGCCGGGGACACCGGGGAGCTGTTTTTT. This gives the protein CASSLFPRAGDTGELFF. The chain couples TRBV14 to TRBJ2-2; D is perhaps TRBD2 (5 bases). The CDR3 loop spans 17 amino acids. Trimming cost V 4 bases and J 3 bases, with 18 bases left between them. CDR1 is SGHDN and CDR2 is FVKESK in the germline V gene.

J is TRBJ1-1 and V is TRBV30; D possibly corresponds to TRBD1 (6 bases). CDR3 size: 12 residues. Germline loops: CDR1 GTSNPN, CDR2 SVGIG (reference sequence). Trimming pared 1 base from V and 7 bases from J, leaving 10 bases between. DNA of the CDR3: TGTGCCTGGAGTGGGGGGCTAGGTGAAGCTTTCTTT. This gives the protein CAWSGGLGEAFF.

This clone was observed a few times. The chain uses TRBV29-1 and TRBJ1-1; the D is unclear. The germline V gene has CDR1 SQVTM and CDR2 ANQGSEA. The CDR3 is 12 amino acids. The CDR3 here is CSVSVGETEAFF. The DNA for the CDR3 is TGCAGTGTGTCTGTCGGTGAGACTGAAGCTTTCTTT.

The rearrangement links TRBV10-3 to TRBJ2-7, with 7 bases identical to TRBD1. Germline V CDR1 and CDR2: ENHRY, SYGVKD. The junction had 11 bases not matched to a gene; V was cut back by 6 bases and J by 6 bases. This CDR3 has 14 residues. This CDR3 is CAIRETGFGGEQYF. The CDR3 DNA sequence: TGTGCCATCAGAGAGACAGGGTTCGGCGGCGAGCAGTACTTC.

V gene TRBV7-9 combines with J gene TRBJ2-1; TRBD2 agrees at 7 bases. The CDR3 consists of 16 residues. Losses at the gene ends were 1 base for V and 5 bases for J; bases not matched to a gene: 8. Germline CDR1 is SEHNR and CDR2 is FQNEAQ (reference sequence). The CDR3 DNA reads TGTGCCAGCAGCTTAGGTACCGCGGGAGAGAACAATGAGCAGTTCTTC. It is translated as CASSLGTAGENNEQFF.

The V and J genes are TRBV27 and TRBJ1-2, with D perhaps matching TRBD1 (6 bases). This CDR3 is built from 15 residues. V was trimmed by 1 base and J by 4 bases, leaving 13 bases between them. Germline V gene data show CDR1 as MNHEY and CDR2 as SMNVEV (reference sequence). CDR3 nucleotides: TGTGCCAGCAGTTTATGGGGGGGGCTGAGCTATGGCTACACCTTC. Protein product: CASSLWGGLSYGYTF.

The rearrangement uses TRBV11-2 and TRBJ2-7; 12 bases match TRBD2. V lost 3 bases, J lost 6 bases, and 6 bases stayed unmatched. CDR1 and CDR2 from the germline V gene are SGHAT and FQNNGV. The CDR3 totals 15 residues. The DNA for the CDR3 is TGTGCCAGCAGCTTGACTAGCGGGAGACTGGGCGAGCAGTACTTC. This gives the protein CASSLTSGRLGEQYF. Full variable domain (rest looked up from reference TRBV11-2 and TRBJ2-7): EAGVAQSPRYKIIEKRQSVAFWCNPISGHATLYWYQQILGQGPKLLIQFQNNGVVDDSQLPKDRFSAERLKGVDSTLKIQPAKLEDSAVYLCASSLTSGRLGEQYFGPGTRLTVT.

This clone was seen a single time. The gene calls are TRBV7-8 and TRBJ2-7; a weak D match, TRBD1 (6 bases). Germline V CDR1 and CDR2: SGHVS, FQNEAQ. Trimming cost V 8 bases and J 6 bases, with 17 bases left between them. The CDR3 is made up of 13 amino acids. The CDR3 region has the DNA TGTGCCAGCTTACTAAGGGACACGGGCGAGCAGTACTTC. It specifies CASLLRDTGEQYF.

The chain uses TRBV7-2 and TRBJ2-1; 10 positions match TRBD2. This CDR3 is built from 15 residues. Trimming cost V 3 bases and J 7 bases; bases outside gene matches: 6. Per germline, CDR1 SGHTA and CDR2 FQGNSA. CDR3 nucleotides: TGTGCCAGCAGCTTCGGTAGCGGGAGGAGGAATGAGCAGTTCTTC. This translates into CASSFGSGRRNEQFF.

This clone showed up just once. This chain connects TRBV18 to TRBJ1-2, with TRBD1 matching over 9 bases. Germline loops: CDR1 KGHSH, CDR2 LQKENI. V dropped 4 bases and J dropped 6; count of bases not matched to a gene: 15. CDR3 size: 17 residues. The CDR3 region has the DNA TGTGCCAGCTCACAGACGACAGGGGGAGAGGGGGATGATGGCTACACCTTC. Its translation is CASSQTTGGEGDDGYTF.

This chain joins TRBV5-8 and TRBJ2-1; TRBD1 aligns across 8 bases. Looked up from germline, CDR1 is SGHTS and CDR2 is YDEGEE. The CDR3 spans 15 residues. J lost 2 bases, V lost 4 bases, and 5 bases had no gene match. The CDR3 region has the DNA TGTGCCAGCAGCCCCCGACAGGGGACCTACAATGAGCAGTTCTTC. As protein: CASSPRQGTYNEQFF.

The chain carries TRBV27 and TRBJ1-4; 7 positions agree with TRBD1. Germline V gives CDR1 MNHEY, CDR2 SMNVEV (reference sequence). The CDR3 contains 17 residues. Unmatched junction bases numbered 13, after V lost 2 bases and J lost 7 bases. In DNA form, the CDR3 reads TGTGCCAGCAGTTTAAAGGGACTCGGACAGGCGGCTGAAAAACTGTTTTTT. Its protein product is CASSLKGLGQAAEKLFF.

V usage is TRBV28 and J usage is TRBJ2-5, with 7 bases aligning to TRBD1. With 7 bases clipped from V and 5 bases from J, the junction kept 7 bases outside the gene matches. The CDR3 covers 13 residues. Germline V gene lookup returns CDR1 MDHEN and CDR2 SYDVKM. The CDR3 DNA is TGTGCCAGCACCGACAGGGTTTATGAGACCCAGTACTTC. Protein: CASTDRVYETQYF.

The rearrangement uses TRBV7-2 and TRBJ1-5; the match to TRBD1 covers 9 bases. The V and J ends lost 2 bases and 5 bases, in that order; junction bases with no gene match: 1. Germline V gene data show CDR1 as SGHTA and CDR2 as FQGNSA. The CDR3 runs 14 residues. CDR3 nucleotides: TGTGCCAGCAGCTTAAGGACAGGGGATCAGCCCCAGCATTTT. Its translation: CASSLRTGDQPQHF.

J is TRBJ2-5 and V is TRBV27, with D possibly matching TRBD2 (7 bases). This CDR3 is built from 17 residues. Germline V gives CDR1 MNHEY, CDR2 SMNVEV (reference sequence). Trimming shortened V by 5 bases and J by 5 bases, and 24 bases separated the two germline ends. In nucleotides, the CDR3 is TGTGCCAGCAGTCCAGGGACGGGGGGCACAGGTTTGGAGACCCAGTACTTC. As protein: CASSPGTGGTGLETQYF.